These T cell receptor beta chains were read from a single sample in a study of human T cells and chemical hapten exposure. Via MiXCR, TCRdb re-called the RACE reads, giving one row per CDR3 protein. Counted here are under 130,000 distinct CDR3 sequences, under 35% occurring once; the ten biggest clones make up around 2.7%. Material: whole blood, obtained in connection with sensitization to the hapten diphenylcyclopropenone (DPC). All receptors come from a middle-aged man with alopecia areata. Some clones in this sample may be carry-over from other donors' samples. Both conserved end residues are part of each CDR3. Each record gives: CDR3 length, V gene, CDR3 protein.

>12|TRBV5-4
CASSLPGETQYF
>15|TRBV2
CASSEFTPRNTEAFF
>14|TRBV7-8
CASSLAGTLREQYF
>15|TRBV3-1
CASSQDGSGAETQYF
>14|TRBV7-2
CASRRTGGADTQYF
>17|TRBV29-1
CSAKGQGATSGANVLTF
>14|TRBV19
CASSMWGVADTQYF
>17|TRBV18
CASSPPKREESTDTQYF
>12|TRBV20-1
CSAIRSADTQYF
>14|TRBV20-1
CSARGLAGVSEQFF
>15|TRBV5-1
CASSLSFNQADTQYF
>15|TRBV11-2
CASSSGQGARNEQFF
>15|TRBV7-4
CASSLVSGGSDTQYF
>15|TRBV28
CASSFRDRGQHEQYF
>15|TRBV30
CAWSKGQSSGNTIYF
>15|TRBV6-5
CASREGVSGGTEAFF
>16|TRBV5-6
CASSSGLPGITGELFF
>16|TRBV9
CASSVGTGQGVVEQYF
>16|TRBV14
CASSQFLADPLGELFF
>14|TRBV28
CASVGGATYNEQFF
>15|TRBV6-1
CASSDGTVWGSPLHF
>13|TRBV28
CASSERSFHEQYF
>16|TRBV6-2/TRBV6-3
CASSYSQPGANGELFF
>22|TRBV6-6
CASSETGTGGLAGMKGYNEQFF